This T cell receptor beta chain was observed in a study of post-analysis software for immune sequencing data (dated by TCRdb to about 2015). Notes on the research overall: Relapsing-remitting, secondary progressive and progressive-relapsing multiple sclerosis were recorded as disease courses, and subtype annotation was lacking for some patients. A subset of samples was prepared in parallel using single-end sample barcoding, then pooled and co-amplified after Illumina adapter ligation. The multiple sclerosis patient repertoires were compared with about a dozen previously published healthy control repertoires from donors aged roughly 6 to 27 years.

The paper's findings and limits, for the study overall: Patients showed significantly higher frequencies than controls for five TRBV segments, among them TRBV5-6, TRBV5-1 and TRBV20-1. Direct clustering with F measure revealed strong co-clustering of samples prepared in the same batch, which led to a batch-effect correction. Normalized Chao1 diversity was significantly lower in multiple sclerosis patients than controls, suggesting substantial peripheral T-cell clonal expansion. The multiple sclerosis patient group was slightly younger than the control group.

Library preparation used PCR. Sequencing relied on an Illumina HiSeq 2500. To reduce PCR and sequencing biases, unique molecular identifiers were incorporated into the TCR beta cDNA libraries. Approximately 500,000 cDNA molecules were obtained per 1 to 10 million input T cells, so each molecule approximated one T cell. Patient libraries were prepared and sequenced with the same protocol used for the earlier healthy control dataset. Samples belonging to the same batch were prepared together, multiplexed and sequenced on a shared HiSeq lane. In the authors' own workflow: Raw barcoded reads were processed with MIGEC, discarding single-read molecular identifier groups before consensus assembly and CDR3 extraction. Clonotype tables were post-analysed with VDJtools, normalizing diversity by down-sampling all datasets to the smallest sample size. To correct batch-related cross-sample contamination, repertoire overlap clustering matched CDR3 amino acid sequences but not nucleotide sequences. The public reads were run again by TCRdb, first through fastp at Q25 and then through MiXCR, and only productive beta chains were kept. Every entry covers one CDR3 protein and lists the most common genes and DNA from its rows. Clone size and V and J calls follow TCRdb, not the original study. The table for this sample lists about 570,000 distinct CDR3 sequences; roughly 34% of them were counted only once. The biggest ten clones account for around 6.1% of the sample.

To demonstrate the VDJtools post-analysis software, the study profiled TCR beta repertoires from the peripheral blood of around 13 young patients with multiple sclerosis. The multiple sclerosis patients were children and adolescents between roughly 6 and 17 years of age. Its CDR3 holds 16 amino acids, cysteine through phenylalanine. The read is trimmed to its CDR3 DNA, 48 bases read in frame from base 1. From the germline V gene, CDR1 is LGHNA and CDR2 is YNFKEQ. For this chain, trimming is 3 bases at the V end and 2 bases at the J end, and the number of junction bases without a gene match is 5. Regarding this clonotype: Its target antigen remains unknown. Base qualities are not provided; no much larger clone lies one nucleotide away.

The sequence derives from a girl aged 2-17 years with multiple sclerosis. Specimen: blood. The sequence joins TRBV4-2 to TRBJ2-5, and TRBD2 aligns with 11 junction nucleotides. Here is the DNA: TGTGCCAGCAGCCACCAACTAGCGGGAGAACAAGAGACCCAGTACTTC. It codes for CASSHQLAGEQETQYF.